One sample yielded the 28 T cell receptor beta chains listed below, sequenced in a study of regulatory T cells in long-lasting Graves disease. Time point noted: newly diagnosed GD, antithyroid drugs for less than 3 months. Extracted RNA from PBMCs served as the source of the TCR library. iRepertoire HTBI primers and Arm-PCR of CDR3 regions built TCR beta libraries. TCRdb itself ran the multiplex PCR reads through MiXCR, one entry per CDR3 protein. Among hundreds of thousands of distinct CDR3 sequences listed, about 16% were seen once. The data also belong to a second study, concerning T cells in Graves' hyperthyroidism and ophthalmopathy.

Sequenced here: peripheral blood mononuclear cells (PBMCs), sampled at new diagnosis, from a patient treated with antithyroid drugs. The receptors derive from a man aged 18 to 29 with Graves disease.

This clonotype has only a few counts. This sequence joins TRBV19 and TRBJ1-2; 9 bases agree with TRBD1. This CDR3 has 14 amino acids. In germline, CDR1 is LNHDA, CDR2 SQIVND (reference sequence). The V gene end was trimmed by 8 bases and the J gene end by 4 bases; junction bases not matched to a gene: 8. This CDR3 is CASRDRGNLYGYTF. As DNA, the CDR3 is TGTGCCAGTCGCGACAGGGGGAACCTCTATGGCTACACCTTC.

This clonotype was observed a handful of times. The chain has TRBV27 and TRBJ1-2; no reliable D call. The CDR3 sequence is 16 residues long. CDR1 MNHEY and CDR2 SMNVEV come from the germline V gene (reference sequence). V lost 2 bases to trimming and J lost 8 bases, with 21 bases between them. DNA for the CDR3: TGTGCCAGCAGTTTAAGGGTAGATACCTCCGCGGGGGGCTACACCTTC. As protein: CASSLRVDTSAGGYTF.

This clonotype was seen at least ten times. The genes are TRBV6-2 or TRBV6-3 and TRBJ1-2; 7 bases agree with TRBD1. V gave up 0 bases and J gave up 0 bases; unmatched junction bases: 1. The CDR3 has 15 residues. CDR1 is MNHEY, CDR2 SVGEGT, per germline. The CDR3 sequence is CASSYSTGTNYGYTF. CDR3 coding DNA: TGTGCCAGCAGTTACTCGACAGGGACTAACTATGGCTACACCTTC.

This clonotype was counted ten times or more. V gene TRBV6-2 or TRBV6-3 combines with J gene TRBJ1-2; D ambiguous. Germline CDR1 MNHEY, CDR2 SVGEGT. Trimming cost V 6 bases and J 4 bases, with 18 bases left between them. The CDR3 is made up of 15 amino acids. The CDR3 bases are TGTGCCAGCAGCCCCGGGCCCACCCGATCCTATGGCTACACCTTC. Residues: CASSPGPTRSYGYTF.

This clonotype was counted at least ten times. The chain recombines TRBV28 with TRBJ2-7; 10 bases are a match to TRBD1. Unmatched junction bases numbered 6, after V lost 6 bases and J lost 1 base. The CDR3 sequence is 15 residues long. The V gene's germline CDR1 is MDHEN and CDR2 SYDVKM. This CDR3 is CASRSLGQGSYEQYF. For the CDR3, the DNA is TGTGCCAGCAGATCCCTGGGACAGGGGTCCTACGAGCAGTACTTC.

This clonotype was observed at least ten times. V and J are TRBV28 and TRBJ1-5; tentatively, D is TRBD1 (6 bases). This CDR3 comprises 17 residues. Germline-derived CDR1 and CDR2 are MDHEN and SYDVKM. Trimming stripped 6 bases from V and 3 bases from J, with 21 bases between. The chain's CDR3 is CASSQNGGGGVNQPQHF. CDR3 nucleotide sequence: TGTGCCAGCAGCCAAAACGGGGGAGGGGGAGTCAATCAGCCCCAGCATTTT.

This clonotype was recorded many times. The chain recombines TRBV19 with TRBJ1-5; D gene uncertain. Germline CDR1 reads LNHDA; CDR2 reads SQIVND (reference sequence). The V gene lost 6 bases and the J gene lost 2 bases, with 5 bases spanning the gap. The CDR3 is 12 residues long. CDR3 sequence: CASSNGNQPQHF. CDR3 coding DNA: TGTGCCAGTAGCAACGGCAATCAGCCCCAGCATTTT.

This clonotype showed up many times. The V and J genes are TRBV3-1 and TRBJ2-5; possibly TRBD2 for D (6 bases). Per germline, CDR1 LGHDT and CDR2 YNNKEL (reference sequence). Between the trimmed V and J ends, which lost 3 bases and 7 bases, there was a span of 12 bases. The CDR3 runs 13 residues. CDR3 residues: CASSQGVGGTQYF. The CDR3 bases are TGTGCCAGCAGCCAGGGGGTCGGGGGGACCCAGTACTTC.

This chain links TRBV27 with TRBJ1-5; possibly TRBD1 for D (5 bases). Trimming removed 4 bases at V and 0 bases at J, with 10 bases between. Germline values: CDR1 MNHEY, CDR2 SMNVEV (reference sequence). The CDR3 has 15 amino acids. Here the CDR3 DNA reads TGTGCCAGCAGTTGGGGACCCTATAGCAATCAGCCCCAGCATTTT. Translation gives CASSWGPYSNQPQHF.

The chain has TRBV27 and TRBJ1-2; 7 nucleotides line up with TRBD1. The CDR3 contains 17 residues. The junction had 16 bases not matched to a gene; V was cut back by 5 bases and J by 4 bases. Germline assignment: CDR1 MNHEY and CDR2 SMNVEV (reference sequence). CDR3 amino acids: CASSIGQAAWQGYGYTF. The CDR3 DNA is TGTGCCAGCAGTATAGGACAGGCCGCATGGCAGGGCTATGGCTACACCTTC.

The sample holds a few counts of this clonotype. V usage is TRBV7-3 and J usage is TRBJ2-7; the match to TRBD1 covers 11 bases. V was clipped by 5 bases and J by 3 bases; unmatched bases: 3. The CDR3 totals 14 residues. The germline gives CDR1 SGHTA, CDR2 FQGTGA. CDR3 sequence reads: CASSQGQGVYEQYF. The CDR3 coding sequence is TGTGCCAGCAGCCAGGGACAGGGGGTCTACGAGCAGTACTTC.

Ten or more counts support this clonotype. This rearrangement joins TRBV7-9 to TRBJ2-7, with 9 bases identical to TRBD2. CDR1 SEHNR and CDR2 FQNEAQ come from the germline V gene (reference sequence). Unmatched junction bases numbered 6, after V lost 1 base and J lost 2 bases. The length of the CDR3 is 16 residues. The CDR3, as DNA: TGTGCCAGCAGCTTAGTGGGACTAGCTCTTCCCTACGAGCAGTACTTC. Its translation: CASSLVGLALPYEQYF.

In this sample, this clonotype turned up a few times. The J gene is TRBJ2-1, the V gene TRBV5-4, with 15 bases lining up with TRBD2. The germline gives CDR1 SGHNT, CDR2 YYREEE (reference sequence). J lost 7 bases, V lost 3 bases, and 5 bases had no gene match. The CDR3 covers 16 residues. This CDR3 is CASSSGLAGGGNEQFF. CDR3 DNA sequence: TGTGCCAGCAGCTCAGGACTAGCGGGAGGGGGTAATGAGCAGTTCTTC.

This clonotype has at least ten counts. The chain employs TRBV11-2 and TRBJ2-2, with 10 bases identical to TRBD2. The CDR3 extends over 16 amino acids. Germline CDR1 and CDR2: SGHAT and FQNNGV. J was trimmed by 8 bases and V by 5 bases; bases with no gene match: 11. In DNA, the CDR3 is TGTGCCAGCAGCCCTCTGGCGTCTAGCGGGAGTGGGGAGCTGTTTTTT. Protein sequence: CASSPLASSGSGELFF.

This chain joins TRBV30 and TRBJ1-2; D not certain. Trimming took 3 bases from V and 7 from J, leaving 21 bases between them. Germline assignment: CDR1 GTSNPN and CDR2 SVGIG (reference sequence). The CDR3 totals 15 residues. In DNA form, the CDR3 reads TGTGCCTGGAGGACTGGTCAGGCACTTGCGGGTGGCTACACCTTC. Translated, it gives CAWRTGQALAGGYTF.

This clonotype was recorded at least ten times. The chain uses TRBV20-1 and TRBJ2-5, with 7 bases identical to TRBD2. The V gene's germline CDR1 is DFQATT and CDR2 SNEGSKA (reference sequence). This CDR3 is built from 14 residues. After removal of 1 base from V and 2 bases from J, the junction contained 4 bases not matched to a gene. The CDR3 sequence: CSARVRREQETQYF. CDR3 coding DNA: TGCAGTGCTAGAGTAAGGCGGGAGCAAGAGACCCAGTACTTC.

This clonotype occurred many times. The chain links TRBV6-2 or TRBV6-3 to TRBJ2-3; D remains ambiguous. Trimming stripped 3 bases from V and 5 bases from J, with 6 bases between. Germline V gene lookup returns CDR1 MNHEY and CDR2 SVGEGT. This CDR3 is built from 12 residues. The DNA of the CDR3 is TGTGCCAGCAGTTATTTCGGAGATACGCAGTATTTT. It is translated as CASSYFGDTQYF.

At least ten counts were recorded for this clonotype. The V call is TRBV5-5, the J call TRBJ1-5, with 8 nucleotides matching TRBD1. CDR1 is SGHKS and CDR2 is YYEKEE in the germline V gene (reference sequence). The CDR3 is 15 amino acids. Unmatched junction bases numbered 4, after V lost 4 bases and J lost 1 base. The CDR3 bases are TGTGCCAGCAGCCAAGGACAGGGCAGCAATCAGCCCCAGCATTTT. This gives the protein CASSQGQGSNQPQHF.

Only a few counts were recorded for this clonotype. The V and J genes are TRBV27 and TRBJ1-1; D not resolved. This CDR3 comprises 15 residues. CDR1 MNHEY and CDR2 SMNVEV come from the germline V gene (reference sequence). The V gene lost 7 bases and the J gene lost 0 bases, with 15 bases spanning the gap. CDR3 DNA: TGTGCCAGCACCCCAACCGCGCGCCTGAACACTGAAGCTTTCTTT. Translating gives CASTPTARLNTEAFF.

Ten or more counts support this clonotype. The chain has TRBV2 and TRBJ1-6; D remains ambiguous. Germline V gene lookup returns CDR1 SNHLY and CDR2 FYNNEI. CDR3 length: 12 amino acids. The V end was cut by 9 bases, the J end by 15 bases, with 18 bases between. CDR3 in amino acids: CASEITNAGLHF. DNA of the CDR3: TGTGCCAGTGAGATTACGAACGCGGGCCTCCACTTT.

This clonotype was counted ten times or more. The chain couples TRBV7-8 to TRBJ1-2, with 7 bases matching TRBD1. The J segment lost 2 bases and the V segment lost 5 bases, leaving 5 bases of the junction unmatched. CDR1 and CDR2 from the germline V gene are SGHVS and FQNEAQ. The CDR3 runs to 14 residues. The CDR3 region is CASSHAGQNYGYTF. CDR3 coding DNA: TGTGCCAGCAGCCACGCGGGACAGAACTATGGCTACACCTTC.

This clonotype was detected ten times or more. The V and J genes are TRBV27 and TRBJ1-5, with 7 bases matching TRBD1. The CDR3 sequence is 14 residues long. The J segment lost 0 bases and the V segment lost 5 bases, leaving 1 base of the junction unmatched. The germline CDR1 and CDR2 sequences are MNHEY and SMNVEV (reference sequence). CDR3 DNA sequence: TGTGCCAGCAGTCGGACAGGTAGCAATCAGCCCCAGCATTTT. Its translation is CASSRTGSNQPQHF.

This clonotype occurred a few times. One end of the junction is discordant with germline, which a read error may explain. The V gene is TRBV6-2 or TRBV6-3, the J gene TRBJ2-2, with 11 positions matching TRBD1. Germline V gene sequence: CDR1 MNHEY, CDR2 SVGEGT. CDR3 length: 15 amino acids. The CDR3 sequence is CASSYRTGGTGELFF. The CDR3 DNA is TGTGCCAGCAGTTACAGGACAGGGGGCACCGGGGAGTTGTTTTTT.

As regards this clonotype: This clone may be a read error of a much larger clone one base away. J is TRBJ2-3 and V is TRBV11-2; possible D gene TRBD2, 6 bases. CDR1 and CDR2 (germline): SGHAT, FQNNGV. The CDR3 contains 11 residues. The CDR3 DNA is TGTGCCAGCACCCGCGGGGTCTCGGTGGGGTTT. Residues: CASTRGVSVGF.

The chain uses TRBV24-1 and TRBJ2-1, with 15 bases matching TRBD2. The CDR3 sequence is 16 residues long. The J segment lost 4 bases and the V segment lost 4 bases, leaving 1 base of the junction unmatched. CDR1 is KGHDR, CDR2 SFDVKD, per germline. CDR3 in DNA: TGTGCCACCAGTGACGGGACTAGCGGGAGGTACAATGAGCAGTTCTTC. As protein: CATSDGTSGRYNEQFF.

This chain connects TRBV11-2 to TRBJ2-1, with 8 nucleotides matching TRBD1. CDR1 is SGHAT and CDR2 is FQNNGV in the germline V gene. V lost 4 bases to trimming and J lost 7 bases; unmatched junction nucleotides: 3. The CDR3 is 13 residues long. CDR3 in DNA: TGTGCCAGCAGCTCGACAGGGGTAAATGAGCAGTTCTTC. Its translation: CASSSTGVNEQFF. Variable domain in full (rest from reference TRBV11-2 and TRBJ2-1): EAGVAQSPRYKIIEKRQSVAFWCNPISGHATLYWYQQILGQGPKLLIQFQNNGVVDDSQLPKDRFSAERLKGVDSTLKIQPAKLEDSAVYLCASSSTGVNEQFFGPGTRLTVL.

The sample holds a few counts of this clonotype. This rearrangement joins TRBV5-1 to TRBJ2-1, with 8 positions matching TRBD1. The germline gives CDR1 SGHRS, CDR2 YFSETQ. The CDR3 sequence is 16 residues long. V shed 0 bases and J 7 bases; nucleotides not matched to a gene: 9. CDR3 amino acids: CASSLGSRGRNNEQFF. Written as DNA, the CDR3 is TGCGCCAGCAGCTTGGGCTCCAGGGGGCGTAATAATGAGCAGTTCTTC.

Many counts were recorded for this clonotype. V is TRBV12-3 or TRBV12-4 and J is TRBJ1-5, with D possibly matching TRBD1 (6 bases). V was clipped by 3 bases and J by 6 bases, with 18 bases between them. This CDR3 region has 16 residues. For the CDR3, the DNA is TGTGCCAGCAGTTTCTCCGGACCGGGAGGGGGTCAGCCCCAGCATTTT. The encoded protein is CASSFSGPGGGQPQHF.